Below are 17 T cell receptor beta chains sequenced from a single sample in a study of T cells after yellow fever vaccination. Using its own MiXCR run on the 5' RACE reads, TCRdb lists one record per CDR3 protein. This table holds about 120,000 distinct CDR3 sequences, roughly 6.8% found once. The specimen comprised CD4+ T cells sorted from PBMCs, sampled roughly 47 days after the first yellow fever vaccination. These TCRs come from a man younger than 30 who received the YFV17D yellow fever vaccine.

Worth noting for this clonotype: Just one base apart from a much larger clone, this may be a read error. V and J are TRBV25-1 and TRBJ1-4; TRBD1 is a possible D gene (5 bases). Trimming left V 1 base short and J 13 bases short, with 13 bases between. The CDR3 runs 13 residues. The germline V gene encodes CDR1 MGHDK and CDR2 SYGVNS. CDR3 residues: CASSESGIGILFF. The CDR3 bases are TGTGCCAGCAGTGAATCAGGGATAGGGATACTGTTTTTT.

This clonotype appeared many times. This chain uses TRBV12-3 or TRBV12-4 with TRBJ1-5; D gene ambiguous. The V end was cut by 2 bases, the J end by 3 bases, with 11 bases between. The CDR3 sequence is 15 residues long. DNA of the CDR3: TGTGCCAGCAGTTTAAGGGCGGGTACCAATCAGCCCCAGCATTTT. Its protein is CASSLRAGTNQPQHF.

This clonotype occurred many times. The chain uses TRBV5-1 and TRBJ2-1, with D possibly matching TRBD1 (6 bases). There are 15 residues in the CDR3. Trimming removed 0 bases from V and 3 bases from J, with 10 bases in between. Germline V gene sequence: CDR1 SGHRS, CDR2 YFSETQ. This chain's CDR3 is CASSLALDSYNEQFF. CDR3 coding DNA: TGCGCCAGCAGCTTGGCCCTGGACAGCTACAATGAGCAGTTCTTC.

This clonotype came up many times. The rearrangement uses TRBV20-1 and TRBJ1-1, with TRBD1 matching over 7 bases. The CDR3 extends over 14 amino acids. Trimming took 5 bases from V and 1 from J; bases not matched to a gene: 7. The germline V gene encodes CDR1 DFQATT and CDR2 SNEGSKA (reference sequence). Here the CDR3 reads CSAQEGGPNTEAFF. CDR3 DNA sequence: TGCAGTGCTCAGGAAGGGGGCCCGAACACTGAAGCTTTCTTT.

This clonotype was seen repeatedly, ten times or more. V usage is TRBV18 and J usage is TRBJ1-1, with 9 bases fitting TRBD1. This CDR3 region has 17 residues. Germline-derived CDR1 and CDR2 are KGHSH and LQKENI. V shed 5 bases, J shed 0 bases, and the junction held 10 bases outside the gene matches. The CDR3 here is CASSTPGTGRMNTEAFF. CDR3 nucleotide sequence: TGTGCCAGCTCAACCCCCGGGACAGGGAGGATGAACACTGAAGCTTTCTTT.

This clonotype has a handful of counts. The gene calls are TRBV11-2 and TRBJ2-3; 9 bases match TRBD1. CDR1 is SGHAT, CDR2 FQNNGV, per germline. The junction had 10 bases not matched to a gene; V was cut back by 5 bases and J by 7 bases. CDR3 length equals 15 residues. The CDR3 coding sequence is TGTGCCAGCAGCACCCGGGACAGGGTTCCAAATACGCAGTATTTT. Encoded protein: CASSTRDRVPNTQYF.

The sample holds many counts of this clonotype. The rearrangement uses TRBV7-9 and TRBJ2-2; 7 nucleotides agree with TRBD1. This CDR3 has 14 amino acids. Germline assignment: CDR1 SEHNR and CDR2 FQNEAQ (reference sequence). The V gene end was trimmed by 6 bases and the J gene end by 3 bases; junction bases not matched to a gene: 4. The DNA of the CDR3 is TGTGCCAGCAGTTACGACAGGGACACCGGGGAGCTGTTTTTT. It encodes CASSYDRDTGELFF.

The chain combines TRBV4-1 with TRBJ2-3, with D tentatively TRBD1 or TRBD2 (5 bases each). Germline V lookup: CDR1 MGHRA, CDR2 YSYEKL. CDR3 size: 14 residues. Trimming stripped 4 bases from V and 4 bases from J, with 12 bases between. The CDR3 is CASSLLGTADTQYF. The CDR3, as DNA: TGCGCCAGCAGCCTCCTGGGGACCGCAGATACGCAGTATTTT.

This clonotype was seen repeatedly, ten times or more. The J gene is TRBJ2-2, the V gene TRBV10-3, with 9 bases matching TRBD1. V shed 6 bases, J shed 3 bases, and the junction held 5 bases outside the gene matches. CDR1 and CDR2 from the germline V gene are ENHRY and SYGVKD. This CDR3 has 15 amino acids. The DNA of the CDR3 is TGTGCCATCAGAAGAGGACAGGGGTACACCGGGGAGCTGTTTTTT. This codes for CAIRRGQGYTGELFF.

This clonotype was observed many times. The chain carries TRBV28 and TRBJ2-5; D gene uncertain. The germline V gene has CDR1 MDHEN and CDR2 SYDVKM. The CDR3 spans 13 residues. Trimming removed 2 bases at V and 3 bases at J, with 7 bases between. The CDR3 spells CASSLGSKETQYF. The CDR3 DNA follows: TGTGCCAGCAGTTTAGGAAGCAAAGAGACCCAGTACTTC.

This clonotype showed up many times. This chain links TRBV15 with TRBJ2-5; D gene unclear. Trimming pared 1 base from V and 4 bases from J, leaving 7 bases between. Per germline, CDR1 LNHNV and CDR2 YYDKDF (reference sequence). The CDR3 is 13 amino acids. CDR3 nucleotides: TGTGCCACCAGCAGAGCGCCGGGAGAGACCCAGTACTTC. Residues: CATSRAPGETQYF.

The sample holds many counts of this clonotype. CDR3 residues: CASSPSRKSYNEQFF. The CDR3, as DNA: TGCGCCAGCAGCCCCTCTAGAAAGTCCTACAATGAGCAGTTCTTC. The V gene is TRBV4-3, the J gene TRBJ2-1; the D is unclear. This CDR3 contains 15 residues. The V gene lost 4 bases and the J gene lost 1 base, with 11 bases spanning the gap. Germline CDR1 LGHNA, CDR2 YSLEER.

This clonotype was recorded only once. The V gene is TRBV5-1, the J gene TRBJ1-4; 9 nucleotides align to TRBD1. Per the germline V gene, CDR1 is SGHRS and CDR2 is YFSETQ. CDR3 length equals 14 residues. J lost 8 bases, V lost 3 bases, and 5 bases had no gene match. The CDR3 sequence: CASSSWTGEEKLFF. CDR3 in DNA: TGCGCCAGCAGCTCCTGGACAGGGGAGGAAAAACTGTTTTTT.

This clonotype appeared many times. This rearrangement joins TRBV5-1 to TRBJ1-2; a weak D match, TRBD1 (5 bases). The V gene's germline CDR1 is SGHRS and CDR2 YFSETQ. The CDR3 consists of 12 residues. V lost 8 bases and J 1 base, leaving 9 bases between the germline ends. The chain's CDR3 is CASSTDNYGYTF. The CDR3 DNA reads TGCGCCAGTTCGACAGATAACTATGGCTACACCTTC.

This clonotype was recorded a few times. The chain has TRBV28 and TRBJ2-5; TRBD2 matches at 8 bases. Germline CDR1 MDHEN, CDR2 SYDVKM. V lost 1 base to trimming and J lost 9 bases; unmatched junction nucleotides: 7. The CDR3 runs to 14 residues. The CDR3 DNA follows: TGTGCCAGCAGTTTATATAGCGGGGCAGGGGCCCAGTACTTC. Encoded protein: CASSLYSGAGAQYF.

This clonotype occurred many times. The chain employs TRBV5-1 and TRBJ1-1; a weak D match, TRBD1 (5 bases). Trimming left V 4 bases short and J 0 bases short, with 13 bases between. CDR1 is SGHRS and CDR2 is YFSETQ in the germline V gene. The CDR3 sequence is 15 residues long. The CDR3 DNA is TGCGCCAGCAGCGGGGGTGCCCGGTTGAACACTGAAGCTTTCTTT. Translated, it gives CASSGGARLNTEAFF.

This clonotype was found many times. The chain uses TRBV5-1 and TRBJ2-1; D is tentatively TRBD1 or TRBD2 (5 bases each). There are 15 residues in the CDR3. With 0 bases removed from V and 7 bases from J, the gap between germline ends came to 14 bases. Germline values: CDR1 SGHRS, CDR2 YFSETQ. CDR3 bases: TGCGCCAGCAGCTTGGACCCCGGGGCAGGAAATGAGCAGTTCTTC. Translated: CASSLDPGAGNEQFF.